Each of the 28 T cell receptor beta chains below was sequenced from the same sample in a study of neoadjuvant anti-PD-1 for oral cavity cancer. Assay used: immunoSEQ multiplex PCR; TCRdb lists only in-frame clones, some missing. The sample includes about 13,000 clones, just under 70% of them seen just once. Time point in this sample: after neoadjuvant nivolumab, at surgical resection. Sequences were derived from PBMCs, sampled after nivolumab (anti-PD-1) treatment. The source of these receptors is a person between 35 and 79 years old with oral cavity squamous cell carcinoma.

The chain employs TRBV9 and TRBJ2-1, with 14 bases fitting TRBD2. Germline assignment: CDR1 SGDLS and CDR2 YYNGEE. V was pared by 4 bases and J by 6 bases, with 6 bases of the junction left unmatched. The CDR3 consists of 16 residues. The CDR3 loop reads CASSPRLAGGTNEQFF. The CDR3 DNA is TGTGCCAGCAGCCCCCGACTAGCGGGAGGGACCAATGAGCAGTTCTTC.

This chain links TRBV11-1 with TRBJ1-1; a weak D match, TRBD1 (6 bases). The V gene lost 6 bases and the J gene lost 7 bases, with 15 bases spanning the gap. In germline, CDR1 is SGHAT, CDR2 FQDESV (reference sequence). The CDR3 has 13 residues. The CDR3 is CASSSWGANEAFF. CDR3 coding DNA: TGTGCCAGCAGTTCCTGGGGGGCTAATGAAGCTTTCTTT.

The genes are TRBV9 and TRBJ2-7; tentative D call: TRBD1 (5 bases). Germline V gene sequence: CDR1 SGDLS, CDR2 YYNGEE. This CDR3 comprises 14 residues. V was pared by 0 bases and J by 0 bases, with 7 bases between. CDR3 protein: CASSVGQSSYEQYF. The CDR3, as DNA: TGTGCCAGCAGCGTAGGACAGTCCTCCTACGAGCAGTACTTC.

The chain joins TRBV15 to TRBJ1-2; TRBD1 is a possible D gene (6 bases). The CDR3 is 14 amino acids. Trimming pared 0 bases from V and 8 bases from J, leaving 13 bases between. Germline CDR1 and CDR2: LNHNV and YYDKDF (reference sequence). For the CDR3, the DNA is TGTGCCACCAGCAGAGAAGCCAGGGGTGAGGGCTACACCTTC. Translating it yields CATSREARGEGYTF.

The chain has TRBV10-2 and TRBJ2-6, with 9 bases lining up with TRBD1. J gave up 2 bases and V 3 bases, and 5 bases lay outside the gene matches. In germline, CDR1 is WSHSY, CDR2 SAAADI. This CDR3 is 17 amino acids long. CDR3 bases: TGCGCCAGCAGTGATGGACAGGGGCTCGCTGGGGCCAACGTCCTGACTTTC. Translated: CASSDGQGLAGANVLTF.

This clone was counted once. The chain couples TRBV9 to TRBJ2-3; 8 bases match TRBD2. The V segment lost 0 bases and the J segment 5 bases; nucleotides outside the gene matches: 8. The CDR3 contains 16 residues. Germline V lookup: CDR1 SGDLS, CDR2 YYNGEE. The CDR3 here is CASSVDDGRAGDTQYF. The CDR3 DNA sequence: TGTGCCAGCAGCGTAGATGACGGGAGGGCAGGAGATACGCAGTATTTT. The full variable domain, rest sourced from reference TRBV9 and TRBJ2-3, is DSGVTQTPKHLITATGQRVTLRCSPRSGDLSVYWYQQSLDQGLQFLIQYYNGEERAKGNILERFSAQQFPDLHSELNLSSLELGDSALYFCASSVDDGRAGDTQYFGPGTRLTVL.

The chain has TRBV6-5 and TRBJ1-1; no firm D call. The CDR3 is made up of 13 amino acids. Per germline, CDR1 MNHEY and CDR2 SVGAGI. The V end lost 6 bases, the J end lost 3 bases, and 11 bases lay between the germline ends. Here the CDR3 DNA reads TGTGCCAGCAGCCAACGAGGGTACACTGAAGCTTTCTTT. Protein product: CASSQRGYTEAFF.

The chain employs TRBV2 and TRBJ1-1, with D perhaps TRBD1 (5 bases). Between the trimmed V and J ends, which lost 4 bases and 6 bases, there was a span of 6 bases. The CDR3 spans 11 residues. CDR1 SNHLY and CDR2 FYNNEI come from the germline V gene. In DNA form, the CDR3 reads TGTGCCAGCAGTGCAGGGTCTGAAGCTTTCTTT. This encodes CASSAGSEAFF.

The chain employs TRBV10-3 and TRBJ2-5, with unresolved D. V lost 6 bases to trimming and J lost 3 bases, with 17 bases between them. The CDR3 extends over 15 amino acids. The germline CDR1 and CDR2 sequences are ENHRY and SYGVKD. CDR3 protein: CAIRVDRSREETQYF. CDR3 nucleotide sequence: TGTGCCATCAGAGTCGATCGCTCAAGGGAAGAGACCCAGTACTTC.

This clone was seen a few times. The rearrangement joins TRBV5-6 to TRBJ2-6, with 9 bases lining up with TRBD1. This CDR3 is built from 18 residues. J was trimmed by 4 bases and V by 2 bases; bases with no gene match: 10. Germline V CDR1 and CDR2: SGHDT, YYEEEE. CDR3 sequence reads: CASSFLTGGDSGANVLTF. CDR3 nucleotide sequence: TGTGCCAGCAGCTTCCTGACAGGGGGAGATTCCGGGGCCAACGTCCTGACTTTC.

The V gene is TRBV5-1, the J gene TRBJ2-7; the match to TRBD1 covers 8 bases. Germline V lookup: CDR1 SGHRS, CDR2 YFSETQ. With V trimmed by 3 bases and J by 2 bases, 7 bases remained unmatched. This CDR3 region has 15 residues. The CDR3: CASSSAGTGAYEQYF. In nucleotides, the CDR3 is TGCGCCAGCAGCTCTGCCGGGACAGGAGCCTACGAGCAGTACTTC.

This clone has a handful of counts. The gene calls are TRBV28 and TRBJ2-7; 9 bases are a match to TRBD2. The germline V gene encodes CDR1 MDHEN and CDR2 SYDVKM. Germline trimming cut 2 bases from V and 5 bases from J; bases unmatched to any gene: 4. The CDR3 spans 14 residues. This CDR3 is CASSLHSGSDEQYF. In nucleotides, the CDR3 is TGTGCCAGCAGTTTACATAGCGGGAGCGACGAGCAGTACTTC.

In its sample, this clone was seen a few times. This chain links TRBV10-3 with TRBJ2-1; D call uncertain. Trimming removed 2 bases at V and 0 bases at J, with 8 bases between. The CDR3 runs 15 residues. The germline CDR1 and CDR2 sequences are ENHRY and SYGVKD. The CDR3 region has the DNA TGTGCCATCAGTGAGGCCGAGACCTCCTACAATGAGCAGTTCTTC. Protein: CAISEAETSYNEQFF.

The chain employs TRBV11-3 and TRBJ2-3; TRBD1 matches at 8 bases. The CDR3 totals 16 residues. V trimming: 5 bases; J trimming: 1 base; junction bases outside the gene matches: 8. Looked up from germline, CDR1 is SGHNT and CDR2 is YENEEA. The CDR3 DNA is TGTGCCAGCAGCCGTCTGACAGGGGTCGGCACAGATACGCAGTATTTT. As protein: CASSRLTGVGTDTQYF.

The V call is TRBV30, the J call TRBJ1-1, with 7 bases fitting TRBD1. Trimming at V came to 3 bases and at J to 0 bases, leaving 7 bases not matched to a gene. Germline V gene data show CDR1 as GTSNPN and CDR2 as SVGIG (reference sequence). The CDR3 has 15 amino acids. CDR3 in amino acids: CAWRKRDRLNTEAFF. CDR3 DNA sequence: TGTGCCTGGAGAAAAAGGGACAGATTGAACACTGAAGCTTTCTTT.

This clone was seen just once. The chain employs TRBV7-6 and TRBJ2-1; 9 nucleotides align to TRBD2. Losses at the gene ends were 2 bases for V and 4 bases for J; bases not matched to a gene: 9. The germline CDR1 and CDR2 sequences are SGHVS and FNYEAQ. This CDR3 has 17 residues. CDR3 in DNA: TGTGCCAGCAGCTTACGCGACGGGACTAGCCGGTACAATGAGCAGTTCTTC. Translating gives CASSLRDGTSRYNEQFF.

The rearrangement joins TRBV4-2 to TRBJ2-7; 12 nucleotides align to TRBD2. V lost 1 base, J lost 7 bases, and 8 bases stayed unmatched. Germline V gene lookup returns CDR1 LGHNA and CDR2 YNFKEQ. The CDR3 sequence is 16 residues long. The DNA for the CDR3 is TGTGCCAGCAGCCAAGGACAACTAGCGGGAGGTCGAGAGCAGTACTTC. Translating it yields CASSQGQLAGGREQYF.

The chain couples TRBV28 to TRBJ1-5, with D possibly being TRBD1 (5 bases). Germline lookup yields CDR1 MDHEN and CDR2 SYDVKM. The CDR3 extends over 12 amino acids. V was clipped by 8 bases and J by 4 bases, with 9 bases between them. The DNA for the CDR3 is TGTGCCAGCCGGGACGTTAATCAGCCCCAGCATTTT. Protein product: CASRDVNQPQHF.

This clone came up once. The rearrangement joins TRBV6-4 to TRBJ2-1, with D possibly TRBD2 on 5 matching bases. V lost 7 bases and J 9 bases, leaving 19 bases between the germline ends. Germline V gene sequence: CDR1 MRHNA, CDR2 SNTAGT. The CDR3 runs 14 residues. CDR3 DNA: TGTGCCAGCACCGCTGAGTCCGGGGTGGGTGAGCAGTTCTTC. Translating it yields CASTAESGVGEQFF.

V is TRBV25-1 and J is TRBJ2-1; 12 bases line up with TRBD1. With 6 bases clipped from V and 8 bases from J, the junction kept 11 bases outside the gene matches. Germline assignment: CDR1 MGHDK and CDR2 SYGVNS. This CDR3 is 16 amino acids long. The CDR3 coding sequence is TGTGCCAGCAGGGATCTCGGGACAGGGGGCGGCTATGAGCAGTTCTTC. It yields the protein CASRDLGTGGGYEQFF.

This clone was seen a handful of times. The chain links TRBV19 to TRBJ1-4, with D perhaps matching TRBD1 (5 bases). Germline assignment: CDR1 LNHDA and CDR2 SQIVND (reference sequence). The germline V and J ends were trimmed by 6 bases and 2 bases, with 13 bases remaining between them. The CDR3 runs to 15 residues. The DNA for the CDR3 is TGTGCCAGTAGGGAGGGGACGGCGACTAATGAAAAACTGTTTTTT. Its translation is CASREGTATNEKLFF.

This chain connects TRBV5-4 to TRBJ2-1; D is undetermined. Between the trimmed V and J ends, which lost 2 bases and 12 bases, there was a span of 15 bases. Germline CDR1 reads SGHNT; CDR2 reads YYREEE (reference sequence). This CDR3 is built from 13 residues. The chain's CDR3 is CASSLDTLEGQFF. In DNA, the CDR3 is TGTGCCAGCAGCTTAGACACCCTCGAAGGGCAGTTCTTC. Looking up the rest from reference TRBV5-4 and TRBJ2-1 gives the full variable domain: ETGVTQSPTHLIKTRGQQVTLRCSSQSGHNTVSWYQQALGQGPQFIFQYYREEENGRGNFPPRFSGLQFPNYSSELNVNALELDDSALYLCASSLDTLEGQFFGPGTRLTVL.

The chain has TRBV28 and TRBJ1-1, with TRBD1 identical over 9 bases. Looked up from germline, CDR1 is MDHEN and CDR2 is SYDVKM. The ends lost 5 bases at V and 11 bases at J; junction bases unmatched: 21. The CDR3 contains 17 residues. CDR3 in DNA: TGTGCCAGCAGTCATACCACGGGACAGGGCCTCCTTCGGGTGGCTTTCTTT. Translation gives CASSHTTGQGLLRVAFF.

The chain carries TRBV14 and TRBJ2-7; possibly TRBD2 for D (5 bases). This CDR3 region has 12 residues. Germline CDR1 is SGHDN and CDR2 is FVKESK. Trimming left V 2 bases short and J 3 bases short, with 5 bases between. CDR3 loop: CASSQSGYEQYF. CDR3 nucleotides: TGTGCCAGCAGCCAAAGCGGCTACGAGCAGTACTTC.

This clone was detected a few times. V is TRBV7-9 and J is TRBJ2-1, with 14 nucleotides matching TRBD2. The V and J ends lost 5 bases and 1 base, in that order; junction bases with no gene match: 10. The CDR3 sequence is 19 residues long. CDR1 is SEHNR and CDR2 is FQNEAQ in the germline V gene (reference sequence). The CDR3 DNA sequence: TGTGCCAGCAGCCCGTCGGGACTAGCGGGAGCCCATTCCTACAATGAGCAGTTCTTC. Translation: CASSPSGLAGAHSYNEQFF.

This clone was picked up a small number of times. V gene TRBV21-1 combines with J gene TRBJ1-2; the DNA was not compared with TRBD1, the D call given in the table. TRBV21-1 is an annotated pseudogene. The CDR3 contains 17 residues. The CDR3 DNA follows: TGTGCCAGCATCTCCGGGACAGGGTTACCCACTAGCTATGGCTACACCTTC. Protein: CASISGTGLPTSYGYTF.

The genes are TRBV11-2 and TRBJ1-3, with TRBD1 matching 9 bases. The CDR3 has 15 amino acids. The germline V gene encodes CDR1 SGHAT and CDR2 FQNNGV. Trimming cost V 4 bases and J 5 bases; bases outside gene matches: 6. CDR3 amino acids: CASSSQGQGRNTIYF. CDR3 DNA sequence: TGTGCCAGCAGCTCCCAGGGACAGGGTCGAAACACCATATATTTT.

The gene calls are TRBV29-1 and TRBJ2-1, with D maybe TRBD2 (7 bases). Germline V gene data show CDR1 as SQVTM and CDR2 as ANQGSEA. Trimming stripped 4 bases from V and 10 bases from J, with 20 bases between. CDR3 length equals 14 residues. The DNA for the CDR3 is TGCAGCGTTGTCGCCCCAAGGGGGGGCGGAGAGCAGTTCTTC. This translates into CSVVAPRGGGEQFF.